Listed below are T cell receptor beta chains from one sample, sequenced in a study of regulatory T cells in long-lasting Graves disease. TCRdb reanalysed the multiplex PCR reads using MiXCR and keeps one entry per CDR3 protein. In the table there are 450,000 to 700,000 distinct CDR3 sequences, roughly 13% of which are singletons. The same specimen was also included in a second study, on T cells in Graves' hyperthyroidism and ophthalmopathy.

The sequences come from peripheral blood mononuclear cells (PBMCs), collected at new diagnosis, from a patient treated with antithyroid drugs. The receptors here all came from a man aged 25 to 40 with Graves disease. Each CDR3 is given with its conserved first and last residue.

V gene: TRBV28
CDR3 protein: CASSLNRGTGSMEQYF

V gene: TRBV28
CDR3 protein: CASSSSGTNTIYF

V gene: TRBV27
CDR3 protein: CASSPGRHYGYTF

V gene: TRBV27
CDR3 protein: CASSFGTGGSQETQYF

V gene: TRBV12-3/TRBV12-4
CDR3 protein: CASSHRGPQETQYF

V gene: TRBV4-1
CDR3 protein: CASSNKTTNIQYF

V gene: TRBV11-2
CDR3 protein: CASSFFSSHEQFF

V gene: TRBV18
CDR3 protein: CASSPGTVMNTEALF

V gene: TRBV9
CDR3 protein: CASSVEGRVNTEAFF

V gene: TRBV12-3/TRBV12-4
CDR3 protein: CASSFGQGGNQPQHF

V gene: TRBV4-2
CDR3 protein: CASSQGAGARSDYTF

V gene: TRBV12-3/TRBV12-4
CDR3 protein: CASSLKAVLLF

V gene: TRBV2
CDR3 protein: CASRAGTGGNQPQHF

V gene: TRBV14
CDR3 protein: CASSPPGLDWFEQYF

V gene: TRBV29-1
CDR3 protein: CSVGASGSDEQFF

V gene: TRBV29-1
CDR3 protein: CSVGYGRAWGSYNEQFF

V gene: TRBV27
CDR3 protein: CASSYREDTEAFF

V gene: TRBV29-1
CDR3 protein: CSVQKWRQPSTDTQYF

V gene: TRBV4-1
CDR3 protein: CASSQQREGDTQYF

V gene: TRBV20-1
CDR3 protein: CSAFKPSTNTGELFF

V gene: TRBV10-1
CDR3 protein: CASSGRETGELFF

V gene: TRBV6-2/TRBV6-3
CDR3 protein: CASSEAGGNSPLHF

V gene: TRBV20-1
CDR3 protein: CSANLTPGVYNYF

V gene: TRBV5-1
CDR3 protein: CASSPRGLAENYEQYF

V gene: TRBV20-1
CDR3 protein: CRLRRGKNTGELFF

V gene: TRBV30
CDR3 protein: CAWSVSSPLHF

V gene: TRBV5-1
CDR3 protein: CASSLEDPTNEKLFF

V gene: TRBV29-1
CDR3 protein: CSVAGSAGNTGELFF

V gene: TRBV20-1
CDR3 protein: CSATRHRDAGSYTF

V gene: TRBV10-3
CDR3 protein: CATFGDSLSTVKYF

V gene: TRBV2
CDR3 protein: CASSAQGDQPQHF

V gene: TRBV4-1
CDR3 protein: CASTAGGGISYNEQFF